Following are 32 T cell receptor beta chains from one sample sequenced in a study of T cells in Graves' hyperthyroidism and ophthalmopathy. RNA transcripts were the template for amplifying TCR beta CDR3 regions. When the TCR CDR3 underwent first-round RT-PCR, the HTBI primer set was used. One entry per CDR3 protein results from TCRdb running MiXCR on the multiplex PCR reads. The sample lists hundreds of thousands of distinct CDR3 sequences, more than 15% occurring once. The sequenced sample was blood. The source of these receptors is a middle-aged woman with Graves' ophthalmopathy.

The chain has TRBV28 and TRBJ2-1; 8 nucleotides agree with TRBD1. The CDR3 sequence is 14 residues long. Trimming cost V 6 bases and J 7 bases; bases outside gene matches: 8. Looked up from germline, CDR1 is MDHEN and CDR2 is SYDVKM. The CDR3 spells CASRGTGALNEQFF. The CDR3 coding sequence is TGTGCCAGCAGGGGGACAGGTGCATTGAATGAGCAGTTCTTC.

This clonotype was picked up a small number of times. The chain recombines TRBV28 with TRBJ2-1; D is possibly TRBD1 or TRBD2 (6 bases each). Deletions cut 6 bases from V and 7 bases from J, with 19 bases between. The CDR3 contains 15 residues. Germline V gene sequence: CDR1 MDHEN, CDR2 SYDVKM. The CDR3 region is CASRNRDSVVNEQFF. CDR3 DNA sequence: TGTGCCAGCAGAAACAGGGACTCGGTGGTGAATGAGCAGTTCTTC.

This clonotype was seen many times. In DNA form, the CDR3 reads TGTGCCAGCAGCTTAAGGGGGTCCCAAAGCAATCAGCCCCAGCATTTT. This sequence encodes CASSLRGSQSNQPQHF. The gene calls are TRBV12-3 or TRBV12-4 and TRBJ1-5; D possibly corresponds to TRBD1 (6 bases). The CDR3 is 16 residues long. Trimming took 6 bases from V and 1 from J, leaving 16 bases between them.

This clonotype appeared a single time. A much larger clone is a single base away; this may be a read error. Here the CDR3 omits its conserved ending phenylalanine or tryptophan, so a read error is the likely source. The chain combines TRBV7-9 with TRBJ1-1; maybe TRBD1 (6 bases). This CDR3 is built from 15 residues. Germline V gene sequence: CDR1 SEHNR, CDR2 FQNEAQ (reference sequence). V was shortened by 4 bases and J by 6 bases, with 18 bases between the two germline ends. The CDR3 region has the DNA TGTGCCAGCAGCTCACGTAAGGGGGACCGCGCTGAAGCTTTCCTT. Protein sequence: CASSSRKGDRAEAFL.

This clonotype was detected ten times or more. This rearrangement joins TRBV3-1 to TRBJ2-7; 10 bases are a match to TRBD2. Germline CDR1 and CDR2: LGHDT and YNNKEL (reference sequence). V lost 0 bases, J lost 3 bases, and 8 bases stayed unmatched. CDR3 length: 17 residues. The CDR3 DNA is TGTGCCAGCAGCCAAGATACGTGGACTAGCGGTTACTACGAGCAGTACTTC. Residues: CASSQDTWTSGYYEQYF.

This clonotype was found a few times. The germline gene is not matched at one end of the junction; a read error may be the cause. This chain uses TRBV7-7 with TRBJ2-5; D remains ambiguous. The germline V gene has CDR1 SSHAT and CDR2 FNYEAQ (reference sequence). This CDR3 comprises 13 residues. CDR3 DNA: TGTGCTAGCAGCATGCAACTCCAAGAGACCCAGTACTTC. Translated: CASSMQLQETQYF. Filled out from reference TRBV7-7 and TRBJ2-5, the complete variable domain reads GAGVSQSPRYKVTKRGQDVTLRCDPISSHATLYWYQQALGQGPEFLTYFNYEAQPDKSGLPSDRFSAERPEGSISTLTIQRTEQRDSAMYRCASSMQLQETQYFGPGTRLLVL.

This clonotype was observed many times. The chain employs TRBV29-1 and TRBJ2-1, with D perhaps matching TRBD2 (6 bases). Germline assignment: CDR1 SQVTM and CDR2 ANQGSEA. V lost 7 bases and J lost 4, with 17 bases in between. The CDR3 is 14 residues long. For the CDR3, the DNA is TGCAGCGCTTTTCTGGGAGGACTATACAATGAGCAGTTCTTC. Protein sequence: CSAFLGGLYNEQFF.

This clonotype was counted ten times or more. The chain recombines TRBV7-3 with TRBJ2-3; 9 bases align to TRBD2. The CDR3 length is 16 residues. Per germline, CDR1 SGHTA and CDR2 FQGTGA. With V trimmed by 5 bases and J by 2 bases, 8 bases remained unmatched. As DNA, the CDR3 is TGTGCCAGCAGCGGCCTAGCGGGGCGATCCACAGATACGCAGTATTTT. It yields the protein CASSGLAGRSTDTQYF.

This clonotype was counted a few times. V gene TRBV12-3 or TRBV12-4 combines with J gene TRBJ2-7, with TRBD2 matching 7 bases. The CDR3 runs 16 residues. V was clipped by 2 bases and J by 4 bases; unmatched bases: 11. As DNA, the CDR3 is TGTGCCAGCAGTTTACGAGCGGGGCTGAGCGGGTACGAGCAGTACTTC. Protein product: CASSLRAGLSGYEQYF.

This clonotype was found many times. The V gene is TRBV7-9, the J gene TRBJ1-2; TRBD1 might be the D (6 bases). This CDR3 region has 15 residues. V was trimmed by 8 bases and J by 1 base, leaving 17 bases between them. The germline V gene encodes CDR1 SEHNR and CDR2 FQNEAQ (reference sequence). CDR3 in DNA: TGTGCCAGCTACGCCCAGGGGAAGATTAACTATGGCTACACCTTC. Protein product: CASYAQGKINYGYTF.

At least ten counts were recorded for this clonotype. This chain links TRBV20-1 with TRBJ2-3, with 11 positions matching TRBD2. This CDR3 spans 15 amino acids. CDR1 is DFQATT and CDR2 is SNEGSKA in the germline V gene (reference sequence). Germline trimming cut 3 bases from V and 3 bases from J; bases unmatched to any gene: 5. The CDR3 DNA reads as TGCAGTGCTAGTAAACTAGCGGGGGAGACAGATACGCAGTATTTT. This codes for CSASKLAGETDTQYF.

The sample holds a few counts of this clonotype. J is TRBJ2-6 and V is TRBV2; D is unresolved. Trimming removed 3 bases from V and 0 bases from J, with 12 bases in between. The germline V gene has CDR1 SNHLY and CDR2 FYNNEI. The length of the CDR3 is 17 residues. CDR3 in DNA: TGTGCCAGCAGTGATTTCTTACCATTCTCTGGGGCCAACGTCCTGACTTTC. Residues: CASSDFLPFSGANVLTF. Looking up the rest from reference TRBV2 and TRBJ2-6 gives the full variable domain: EPEVTQTPSHQVTQMGQEVILRCVPISNHLYFYWYRQILGQKVEFLVSFYNNEISEKSEIFDDQFSVERPDGSNFTLKIRSTKLEDSAMYFCASSDFLPFSGANVLTFGAGSRLTVL.

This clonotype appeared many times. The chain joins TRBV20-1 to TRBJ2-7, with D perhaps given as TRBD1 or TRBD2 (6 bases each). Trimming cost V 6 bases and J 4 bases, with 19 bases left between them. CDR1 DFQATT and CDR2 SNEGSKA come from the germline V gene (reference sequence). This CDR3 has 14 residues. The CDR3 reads CSATTGAIPYEQYF. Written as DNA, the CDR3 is TGCAGTGCAACGACGGGGGCGATTCCTTACGAGCAGTACTTC.

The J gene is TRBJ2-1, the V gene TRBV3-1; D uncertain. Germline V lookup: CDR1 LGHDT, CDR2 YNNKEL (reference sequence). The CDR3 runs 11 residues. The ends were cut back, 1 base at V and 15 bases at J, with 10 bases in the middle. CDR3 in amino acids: CASSQVRELFF. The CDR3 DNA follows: TGTGCCAGCAGCCAAGTAAGGGAACTGTTCTTC.

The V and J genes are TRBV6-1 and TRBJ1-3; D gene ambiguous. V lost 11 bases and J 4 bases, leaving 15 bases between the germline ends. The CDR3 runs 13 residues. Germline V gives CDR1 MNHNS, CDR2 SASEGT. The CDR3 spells CAAWRAGGNTIYF. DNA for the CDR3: TGTGCCGCCTGGCGGGCCGGAGGAAACACCATATATTTT.

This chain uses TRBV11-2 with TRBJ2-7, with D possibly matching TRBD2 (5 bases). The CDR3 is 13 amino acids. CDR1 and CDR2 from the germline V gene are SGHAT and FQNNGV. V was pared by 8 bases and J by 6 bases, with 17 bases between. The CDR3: CASSDLREAEQYF. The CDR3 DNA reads TGTGCCAGCTCAGACCTACGGGAAGCCGAGCAGTACTTC.

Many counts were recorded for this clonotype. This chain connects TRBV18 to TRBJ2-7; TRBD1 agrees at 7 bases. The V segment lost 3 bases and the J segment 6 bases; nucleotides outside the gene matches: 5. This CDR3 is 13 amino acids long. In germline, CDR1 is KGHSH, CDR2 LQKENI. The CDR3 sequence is CASSPDRDGEQYF. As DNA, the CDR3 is TGTGCCAGCTCACCCGACAGGGACGGCGAGCAGTACTTC.

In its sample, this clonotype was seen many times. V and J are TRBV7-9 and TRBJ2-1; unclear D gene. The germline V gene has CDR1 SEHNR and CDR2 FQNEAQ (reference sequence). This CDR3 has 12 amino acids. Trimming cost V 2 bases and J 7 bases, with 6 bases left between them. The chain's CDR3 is CASSLNRNEQFF. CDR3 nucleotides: TGTGCCAGCAGCTTAAATAGGAATGAGCAGTTCTTC.

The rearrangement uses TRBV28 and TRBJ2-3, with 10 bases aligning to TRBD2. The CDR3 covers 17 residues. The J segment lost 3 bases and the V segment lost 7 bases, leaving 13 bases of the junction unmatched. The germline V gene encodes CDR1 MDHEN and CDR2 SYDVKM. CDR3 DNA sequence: TGTGCCAGCAATGATCCCAGCGGGAGGGCGGCTACAGATACGCAGTATTTT. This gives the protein CASNDPSGRAATDTQYF. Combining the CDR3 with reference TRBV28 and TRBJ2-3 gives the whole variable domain DVKVTQSSRYLVKRTGEKVFLECVQDMDHENMFWYRQDPGLGLRLIYFSYDVKMKEKGDIPEGYSVSREKKERFSLILESASTNQTSMYLCASNDPSGRAATDTQYFGPGTRLTVL.

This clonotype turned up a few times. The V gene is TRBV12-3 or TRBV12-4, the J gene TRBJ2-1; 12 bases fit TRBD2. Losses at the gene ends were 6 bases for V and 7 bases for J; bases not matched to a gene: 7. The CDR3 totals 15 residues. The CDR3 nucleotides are TGTGCCAGCAGAACGACTAGCGGGGGAGATAATGAGCAGTTCTTC. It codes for CASRTTSGGDNEQFF.

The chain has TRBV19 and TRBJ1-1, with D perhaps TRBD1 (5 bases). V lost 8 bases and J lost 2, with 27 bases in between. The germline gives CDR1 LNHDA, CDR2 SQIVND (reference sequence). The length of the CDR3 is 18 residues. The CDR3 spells CASYSGTDLAGINTEAFF. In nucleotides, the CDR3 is TGTGCCAGTTACTCCGGGACGGACCTAGCTGGGATAAACACTGAAGCTTTCTTT.

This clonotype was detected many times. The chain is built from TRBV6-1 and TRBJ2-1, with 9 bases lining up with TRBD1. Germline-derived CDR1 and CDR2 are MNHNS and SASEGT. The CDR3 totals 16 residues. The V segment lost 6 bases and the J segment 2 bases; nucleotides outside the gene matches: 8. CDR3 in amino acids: CASSHGTGITYNEQFF. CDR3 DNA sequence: TGTGCCAGCAGCCACGGGACAGGGATAACCTACAATGAGCAGTTCTTC.

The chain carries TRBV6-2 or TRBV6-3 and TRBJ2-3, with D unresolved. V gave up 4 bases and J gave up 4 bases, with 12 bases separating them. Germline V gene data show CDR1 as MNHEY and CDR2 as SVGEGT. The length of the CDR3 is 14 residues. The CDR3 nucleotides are TGTGCCAGCAGTTCCCGCGGCACACCAGATACGCAGTATTTT. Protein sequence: CASSSRGTPDTQYF.

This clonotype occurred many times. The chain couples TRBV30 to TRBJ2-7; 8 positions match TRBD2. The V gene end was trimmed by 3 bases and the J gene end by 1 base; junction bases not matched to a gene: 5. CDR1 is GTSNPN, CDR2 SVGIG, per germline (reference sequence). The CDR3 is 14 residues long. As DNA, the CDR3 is TGTGCCTGGAGGAGCGGGAGTAGGTCCTACGAGCAGTACTTC. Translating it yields CAWRSGSRSYEQYF.

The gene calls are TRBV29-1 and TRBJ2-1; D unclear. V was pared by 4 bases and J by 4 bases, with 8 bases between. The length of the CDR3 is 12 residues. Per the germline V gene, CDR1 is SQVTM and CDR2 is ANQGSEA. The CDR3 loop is CSVGSIYNEQFF. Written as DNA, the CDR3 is TGCAGCGTTGGCTCAATTTACAATGAGCAGTTCTTC.

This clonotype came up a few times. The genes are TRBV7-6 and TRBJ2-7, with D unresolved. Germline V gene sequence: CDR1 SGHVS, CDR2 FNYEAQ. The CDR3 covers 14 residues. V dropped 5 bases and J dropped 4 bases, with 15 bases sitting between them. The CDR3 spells CASSPSLGSYEQYF. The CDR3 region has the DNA TGTGCCAGCAGCCCGAGCCTAGGCTCGTACGAGCAGTACTTC.

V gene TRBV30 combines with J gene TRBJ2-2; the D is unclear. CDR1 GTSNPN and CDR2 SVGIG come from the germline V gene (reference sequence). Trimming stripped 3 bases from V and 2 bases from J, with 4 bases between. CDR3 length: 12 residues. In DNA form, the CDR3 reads TGTGCCTGGAGGTCTAACACCGGGGAGCTGTTTTTT. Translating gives CAWRSNTGELFF.

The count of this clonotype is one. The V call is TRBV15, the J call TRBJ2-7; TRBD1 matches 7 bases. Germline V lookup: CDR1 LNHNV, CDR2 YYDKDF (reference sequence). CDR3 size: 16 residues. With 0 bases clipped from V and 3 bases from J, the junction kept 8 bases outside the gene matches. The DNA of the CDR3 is TGTGCCACCAGCAGAGATAAGAGACAGGGTCTCTACGAGCAGTACTTC. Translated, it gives CATSRDKRQGLYEQYF.

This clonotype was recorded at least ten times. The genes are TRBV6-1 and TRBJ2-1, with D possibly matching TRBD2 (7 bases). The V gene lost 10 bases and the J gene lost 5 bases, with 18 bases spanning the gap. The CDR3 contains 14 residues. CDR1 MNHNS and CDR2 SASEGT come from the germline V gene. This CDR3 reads CAKRGGRNHNEQFF. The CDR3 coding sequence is TGTGCCAAAAGGGGGGGCCGGAATCACAATGAGCAGTTCTTC.

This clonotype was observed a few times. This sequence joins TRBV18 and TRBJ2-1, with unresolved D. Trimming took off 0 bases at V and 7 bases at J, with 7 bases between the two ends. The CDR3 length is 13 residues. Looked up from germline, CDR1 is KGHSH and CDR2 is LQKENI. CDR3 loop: CASSPPVGNEQFF. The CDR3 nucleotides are TGTGCCAGCTCACCACCGGTTGGGAATGAGCAGTTCTTC.

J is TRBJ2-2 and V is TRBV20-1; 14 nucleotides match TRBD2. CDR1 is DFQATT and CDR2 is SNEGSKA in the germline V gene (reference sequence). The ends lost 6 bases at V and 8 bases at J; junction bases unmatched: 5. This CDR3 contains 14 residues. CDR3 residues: CSAMGTSGSGELFF. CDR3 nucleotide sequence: TGCAGTGCCATGGGGACTAGCGGGAGTGGGGAGCTGTTTTTT.

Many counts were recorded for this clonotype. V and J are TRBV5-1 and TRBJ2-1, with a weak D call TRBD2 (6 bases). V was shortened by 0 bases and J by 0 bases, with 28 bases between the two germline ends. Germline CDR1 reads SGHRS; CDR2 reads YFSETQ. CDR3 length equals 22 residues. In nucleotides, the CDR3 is TGCGCCAGCAGCTTGGCCGGATCACAGGAGGGCAGAGGGGTAAGCTCCTACAATGAGCAGTTCTTC. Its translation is CASSLAGSQEGRGVSSYNEQFF.